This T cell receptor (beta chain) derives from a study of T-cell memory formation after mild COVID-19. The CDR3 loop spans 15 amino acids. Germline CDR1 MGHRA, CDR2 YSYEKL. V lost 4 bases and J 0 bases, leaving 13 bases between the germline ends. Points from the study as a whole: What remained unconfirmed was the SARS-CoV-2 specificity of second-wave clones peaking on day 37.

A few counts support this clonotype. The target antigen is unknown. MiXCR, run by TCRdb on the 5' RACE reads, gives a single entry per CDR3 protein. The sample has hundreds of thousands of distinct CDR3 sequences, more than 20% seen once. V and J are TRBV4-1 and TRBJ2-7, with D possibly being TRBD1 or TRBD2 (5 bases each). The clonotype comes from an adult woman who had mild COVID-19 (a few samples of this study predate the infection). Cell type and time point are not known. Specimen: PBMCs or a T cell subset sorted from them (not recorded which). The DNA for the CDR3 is TGCGCCAGCAGCCTGACCGGGACCTCCTCCTACGAGCAGTACTTC. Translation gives CASSLTGTSSYEQYF.